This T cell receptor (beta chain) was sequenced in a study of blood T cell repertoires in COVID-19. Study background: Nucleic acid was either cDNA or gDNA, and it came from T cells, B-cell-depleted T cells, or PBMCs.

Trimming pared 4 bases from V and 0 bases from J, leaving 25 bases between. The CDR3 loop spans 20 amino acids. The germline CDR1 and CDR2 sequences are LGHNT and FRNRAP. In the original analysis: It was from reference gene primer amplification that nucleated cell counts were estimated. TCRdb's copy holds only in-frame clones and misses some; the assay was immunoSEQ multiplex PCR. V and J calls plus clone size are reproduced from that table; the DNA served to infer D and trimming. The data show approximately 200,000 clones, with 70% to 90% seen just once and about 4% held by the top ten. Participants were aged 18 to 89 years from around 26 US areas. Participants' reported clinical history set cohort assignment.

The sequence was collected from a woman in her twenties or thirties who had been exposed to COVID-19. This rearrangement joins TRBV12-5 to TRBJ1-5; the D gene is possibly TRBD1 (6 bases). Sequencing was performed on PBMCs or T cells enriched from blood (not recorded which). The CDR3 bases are TGTGCTAGTGGTTCCTACAGGGTGTCGGGATGGGGTTATAGCAATCAGCCCCAGCATTTT. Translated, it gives CASGSYRVSGWGYSNQPQHF. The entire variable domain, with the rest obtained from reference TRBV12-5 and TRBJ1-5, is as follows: DARVTQTPRHKVTEMGQEVTMRCQPILGHNTVFWYRQTMMQGLELLAYFRNRAPLDDSGMPKDRFSAEMPDATLATLKIQPSEPRDSAVYFCASGSYRVSGWGYSNQPQHFGDGTRLSIL.